The T cell receptor (beta chain) under discussion was sequenced for a study of blood T cell repertoires in COVID-19. Study background: Nucleic acid was either cDNA or gDNA, and it came from T cells, B-cell-depleted T cells, or PBMCs.

The V end lost 5 bases, the J end lost 8 bases, and 18 bases lay between the germline ends. Per the germline V gene, CDR1 is SEHNR and CDR2 is FQNEAQ (reference sequence). The CDR3 is 14 amino acids. Clones were read by immunoSEQ multiplex PCR, and TCRdb kept only the in-frame ones, dropping some. The sample includes roughly 230,000 clones, roughly 85% seen only once; the top ten take less than 4%. The V call is TRBV7-9, the J call TRBJ1-2; no reliable D call. This clonotype originated in an elderly woman with acute or convalescent COVID-19. Input material: peripheral blood. CDR3 coding DNA: TGTGCCAGCAGCCCCTTTTATGGGGAGGGCGGCTACACCTTC. Translation: CASSPFYGEGGYTF.